This T cell receptor beta chain was sequenced in a study of T cell clones after liver transplantation. A word on this clone: The antigen is undetermined.

Sequencing used immunoSEQ multiplex PCR; TCRdb keeps in-frame clones, though not all of them. The sample holds approximately 72,000 clones; under 95% are singletons and the top ten take 2% to 3%. Whole-study results and caveats: Migration into the graft, not deletion, may explain lost graft donor-reactive T cells.

CD3+CD4+ and CD3+CD8+ cells were FACS-sorted from thawed unstimulated PBMCs. There are 13 residues in the CDR3. Trimming left V 0 bases short and J 7 bases short, with 10 bases between. Per the germline V gene, CDR1 is SNHLY and CDR2 is FYNNEI. The clonotype comes from a human donor who received a liver transplant. The sample consisted of CD4+ T cells from blood, taken before liver transplant. This chain uses TRBV2 with TRBJ2-7; D not resolved. The CDR3: CASSEAGSSEQYF. In DNA, the CDR3 is TGTGCCAGCAGTGAAGCGGGATCTTCGGAGCAGTACTTC.